This TCR beta chain is from a study of radiotherapy plus CTLA-4 blockade in lung cancer. Germline values: CDR1 MGHDK, CDR2 SYGVNS. The V and J ends lost 3 bases and 6 bases respectively, with 17 bases between them. The CDR3 extends over 15 amino acids. Clones were read by immunoSEQ multiplex PCR, and TCRdb kept only the in-frame ones, dropping some. Seen here are about 46,000 clones, 75% to 85% observed once, and the top ten hold 8.5%. The sample in question was peripheral blood, obtained from a patient treated with radiotherapy plus ipilimumab. This rearrangement joins TRBV25-1 to TRBJ1-2, with TRBD1 as a possible D gene (6 bases). This clonotype was sampled from a human donor with non-small cell lung cancer who had a complete response to radiotherapy plus ipilimumab. CDR3 nucleotides: TGTGCCAGCAGTGAGTCTAAGGGCTACAGGGATGGCTACACCTTC. Its translation is CASSESKGYRDGYTF.